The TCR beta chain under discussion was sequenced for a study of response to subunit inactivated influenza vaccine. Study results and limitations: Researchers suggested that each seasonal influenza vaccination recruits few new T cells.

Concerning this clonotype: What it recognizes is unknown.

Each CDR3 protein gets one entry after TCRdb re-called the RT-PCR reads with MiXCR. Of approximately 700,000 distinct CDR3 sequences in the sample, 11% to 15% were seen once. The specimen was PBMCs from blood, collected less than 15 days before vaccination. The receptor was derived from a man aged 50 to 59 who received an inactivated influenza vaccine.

The CDR3 reads CASSLAPLGQRDTIYF. As DNA, the CDR3 is TGCGCCAGCAGCTTGGCTCCCCTGGGACAGCGGGACACCATATATTTT. J is TRBJ1-3 and V is TRBV5-1; 7 nucleotides align to TRBD1. V was pared by 0 bases and J by 8 bases, with 11 bases of the junction left unmatched. The germline gives CDR1 SGHRS, CDR2 YFSETQ. This CDR3 has 16 residues.